The 19 T cell receptor beta chains below come from one sample, sequenced in a study of tumor and adjacent non-tumor tissue in lung cancer. Three rounds of nested PCR, following a modified ARM-PCR protocol, produced the TCRbeta library. MiXCR, applied by TCRdb to the multiplex PCR reads, yields one record per CDR3 protein. This table holds about 110,000 distinct CDR3 sequences, approximately 80% found once. RNA was extracted from bulk tissue without any cell sorting. The sequencing sample was made of lung tumor tissue. These receptors came from a man aged 65-85 years with non-small cell lung cancer.

This clonotype appeared a few times. A read error may be the cause here, since a much bigger clone is one base away. J is TRBJ2-7 and V is TRBV28, with 8 nucleotides matching TRBD1. This CDR3 spans 13 amino acids. In germline, CDR1 is MDHEN, CDR2 SYDVKM. CDR3 residues: CVSRGQIRERQYF. The CDR3 nucleotides read TGTGTCAGCAGGGGGCAAATCAGGGAGCGGCAGTACTTC. Full variable domain (rest looked up from reference TRBV28 and TRBJ2-7): DVKVTQSSRYLVKRTGEKVFLECVQDMDHENMFWYRQDPGLGLRLIYFSYDVKMKEKGDIPEGYSVSREKKERFSLILESASTNQTSMYLCVSRGQIRERQYFGPGTRLTVT.

Comments on this clonotype: The junction shows a germline mismatch at one end, possibly a read error. The chain combines TRBV6-5 with TRBJ2-3, with D possibly matching TRBD1 (6 bases). The V gene's germline CDR1 is MNHEY and CDR2 SVGAGI. The CDR3 runs to 14 residues. The CDR3 DNA reads TGTGCCAGCACTTACTCCTGGGACACAGATACGCACTATTTT. It specifies CASTYSWDTDTHYF.

This clonotype came up a few times. A read error may account for a junction end that differs from germline. The V call is TRBV5-1, the J call TRBJ2-2; D might be TRBD2 (5 bases). There are 14 residues in the CDR3. The germline V gene encodes CDR1 SGHRS and CDR2 YFSETQ. The CDR3 reads CSSGTGIKTGELFF. CDR3 DNA: TGCTCCAGCGGAACCGGGATTAAAACCGGGGAGCTGTTTTTT.

Worth noting for this clonotype: Mismatch with germline at one junction end may stem from a read error. The genes are TRBV29-1 and TRBJ1-1; tentatively, D is TRBD1 (6 bases). The CDR3 is made up of 16 amino acids. Germline V CDR1 and CDR2: SQVTM, ANQGSEA. CDR3 DNA: TGCAGCGTTGGGACAGCGGGAGTAATTATGAACAATGAAGCTTTCTTT. It yields the protein CSVGTAGVIMNNEAFF.

The CDR3 DNA is TGTGCCATCGGACAGGGGGCCACCTACAATGAGCAGTTCTTC. It codes for CAIGQGATYNEQFF. The V and J genes are TRBV10-3 and TRBJ2-1; TRBD1 agrees at 11 bases. CDR1 is ENHRY, CDR2 SYGVKD, per germline. Germline trimming cut 8 bases from V and 2 bases from J; bases unmatched to any gene: 2. The CDR3 extends over 14 amino acids.

V usage is TRBV12-3 or TRBV12-4 and J usage is TRBJ2-4; 7 positions match TRBD2. This CDR3 has 17 residues. After removal of 6 bases from V and 3 bases from J, the junction contained 14 bases not matched to a gene. The CDR3 is CASSPKRGLLDKNIQYF. The CDR3 DNA sequence: TGTGCCAGCAGCCCGAAAAGGGGACTACTAGACAAAAACATTCAGTACTTC.

V and J are TRBV29-1 and TRBJ2-7; 12 nucleotides line up with TRBD1. J was trimmed by 7 bases and V by 6 bases; bases with no gene match: 19. CDR1 SQVTM and CDR2 ANQGSEA come from the germline V gene. The CDR3 length is 17 residues. The CDR3 spells CSVAGTGGLGLTREQYF. The CDR3 region has the DNA TGCAGCGTAGCCGGGACAGGGGGCCTCGGGTTAACCCGGGAGCAGTACTTC.

The chain carries TRBV11-2 and TRBJ1-4; TRBD1 aligns across 7 bases. Per germline, CDR1 SGHAT and CDR2 FQNNGV. The V gene end was trimmed by 5 bases and the J gene end by 10 bases; junction bases not matched to a gene: 7. The length of the CDR3 is 13 residues. The CDR3 DNA sequence: TGTGCCAGCAGCCCAGTGAGGACAGGAAAACTGTTTTTT. Translated: CASSPVRTGKLFF.

This chain joins TRBV6-5 and TRBJ2-3, with 8 bases that match TRBD2. The V segment lost 5 bases and the J segment 5 bases; nucleotides outside the gene matches: 15. This CDR3 spans 17 amino acids. Germline V gene data show CDR1 as MNHEY and CDR2 as SVGAGI. This CDR3 reads CASSTSWGSGTIDTQYF. DNA for the CDR3: TGTGCCAGCAGTACTTCTTGGGGTAGCGGGACAATAGATACGCAGTATTTT.

The rearrangement uses TRBV7-2 and TRBJ2-7; 9 bases match TRBD2. Unmatched junction bases numbered 11, after V lost 5 bases and J lost 3 bases. Germline values: CDR1 SGHTA, CDR2 FQGNSA. The CDR3 sequence is 16 residues long. CDR3 in amino acids: CASSNAGLARDYEQYF. The CDR3 bases are TGTGCCAGCAGCAATGCAGGACTAGCGAGAGACTACGAGCAGTACTTC.

The gene calls are TRBV20-1 and TRBJ2-1, with 9 bases fitting TRBD1. Germline CDR1 DFQATT, CDR2 SNEGSKA (reference sequence). This CDR3 is 12 amino acids long. V lost 8 bases, J lost 13 bases, and 12 bases stayed unmatched. The CDR3 here is CSSGTGTIDQFF. The DNA of the CDR3 is TGCAGTTCCGGGACAGGGACCATTGACCAGTTCTTC.

Of note for this clonotype: At one boundary the junction diverges from the germline segment, which might be a read error. This chain connects TRBV28 to TRBJ2-3; 10 positions match TRBD1. This CDR3 has 16 amino acids. Per germline, CDR1 MDHEN and CDR2 SYDVKM. The CDR3 nucleotides read TGTGCCAGCAGTTCGTGGGACAGGGGTAACACAGATATGCAGTATTTT. It specifies CASSSWDRGNTDMQYF.

This clonotype came up once. At one end, the junction sequence differs from germline, possibly due to a read error. J is TRBJ2-1 and V is TRBV5-6; D not certain. CDR1 is SGHDT, CDR2 YYEEEE, per germline. CDR3 size: 14 residues. CDR3 protein: CASSLVGNVNEQFF. Written as DNA, the CDR3 is TGTGCAAGCAGCTTGGTAGGGAATGTAAATGAGCAGTTCTTC.

In the case of this clonotype: The CDR3 does not end in the conserved phenylalanine or tryptophan, so this is likely a read error. The chain uses TRBV20-1 and TRBJ2-7; possible D gene TRBD2, 5 bases. Per the germline V gene, CDR1 is DFQATT and CDR2 is SNEGSKA (reference sequence). The CDR3 has 15 residues. CDR3 bases: TGCAGTGTTAGAGAAGGAGTAACGGGGACCTACGAGCAGTACTAC. It specifies CSVREGVTGTYEQYY.

In the case of this clonotype: At one boundary the junction diverges from the germline segment, which might be a read error. V gene TRBV4-2 combines with J gene TRBJ2-1; tentative D call: TRBD1 (10 bases). Germline assignment: CDR1 LGHNA and CDR2 YNFKEQ. The CDR3 length is 18 residues. CDR3 in DNA: TGTGCCAGCAGCCAAAGGACAGGGGGACTAGCCGTCTACAATGAGCAGCTCTTC. This translates into CASSQRTGGLAVYNEQLF.

Details on this clonotype: Given the absence of the conserved phenylalanine or tryptophan at the CDR3 end, a read error is likely. The rearrangement links TRBV29-1 to TRBJ1-2; 7 bases are shared with TRBD1. The CDR3 extends over 13 amino acids. Per germline, CDR1 SQVTM and CDR2 ANQGSEA. Trimming cost V 4 bases and J 4 bases; bases outside gene matches: 6. CDR3 nucleotides: TGCAGCGTTGGGACAGGCGAATTCTATGGCTACACCATC. This translates into CSVGTGEFYGYTI.

Concerning this clonotype: One end of the junction varies from germline; a read error may be responsible. The J gene is TRBJ1-4, the V gene TRBV28; D call uncertain. In germline, CDR1 is MDHEN, CDR2 SYDVKM. This CDR3 spans 15 amino acids. The DNA for the CDR3 is TGTGCCAGAAGTTTATGGTCAGGCACTAATGAAAAACTGTTTTTT. Residues: CARSLWSGTNEKLFF.

In the case of this clonotype: Sequence at one end of the junction differs from germline and may be a read error. J is TRBJ2-1 and V is TRBV10-3, with 9 bases identical to TRBD2. CDR1 is ENHRY and CDR2 is SYGVKD in the germline V gene. The CDR3 sequence is 18 residues long. As DNA, the CDR3 is TGTGTCATCAGTTCCAATTCCTCGCGGGAGGGAACCTACAATGAGCAGTTCTTC. Protein sequence: CVISSNSSREGTYNEQFF.

With respect to this clonotype: The junction differs from germline at one of its ends, possibly a read error. The rearrangement uses TRBV7-8 and TRBJ1-1, with no clear D. The length of the CDR3 is 13 residues. Germline V gene lookup returns CDR1 SGHVS and CDR2 FQNEAQ. Written as DNA, the CDR3 is TGTGCCAGCGGCTTAGTTTTGGACACTGAAGCTTTCTTT. Its protein product is CASGLVLDTEAFF.